The entry below gives a single T cell receptor (beta chain) sequence along with its context. This entry comes from a study of blood T cell repertoires in COVID-19. In the study overall: The samples span acute and convalescent COVID-19 from the United States, Italy and Spain. T cells, B-cell-depleted T cells, or PBMCs provided the cDNA or gDNA that served as material.

In the source study's methods: It was from reference gene primer amplification that nucleated cell counts were estimated. Clones were read by immunoSEQ multiplex PCR, and TCRdb kept only the in-frame ones, dropping some. That table supplies the V and J calls and clone size; D and trimming were determined from the DNA. The sample lists over 90,000 clones; over 70% were seen once. The V end was cut by 0 bases, the J end by 2 bases, with 15 bases between. CDR1 is LGHNA and CDR2 is YNFKEQ in the germline V gene. The CDR3 is 17 residues long. The sample taken for sequencing was peripheral blood. The receptor comes from a man older than 75 with active or convalescent COVID-19. This chain uses TRBV4-2 with TRBJ2-3, with D possibly being TRBD2 (6 bases). As DNA, the CDR3 is TGTGCCAGCAGCCAAGATCTGGGACTTTACTACACAGATACGCAGTATTTT. Translated, it gives CASSQDLGLYYTDTQYF.